This TCR beta chain was profiled in a study of blood T cells in healthy people across ages. Study-wide points: Donors of long life had a larger count of naive CD4+ cells and greater diversity than aged donors.

Germline CDR1 SQVTM, CDR2 ANQGSEA. Trimming shortened V by 4 bases and J by 0 bases, and 3 bases separated the two germline ends. This CDR3 contains 12 residues. Through a sample-barcoded 5' primer and a J-beta primer mix, a second PCR was run for about 6 to 12 cycles. TCRdb re-derived calls from the 5' RACE reads in MiXCR, one entry per CDR3 protein. The profile shows about 1,400,000 distinct CDR3 sequences, approximately 60% of them singletons. Turning to this clonotype: What it binds is unknown.

The rearrangement joins TRBV29-1 to TRBJ1-4; D ambiguous. The sample taken for sequencing was blood. The TCR sequence derives from a man between 18 and 35 years old in good health. The CDR3 region is CSVVSTNEKLFF. CDR3 coding DNA: TGCAGCGTTGTATCAACTAATGAAAAACTGTTTTTT. The full variable domain, rest sourced from reference TRBV29-1 and TRBJ1-4, is SAVISQKPSRDICQRGTSLTIQCQVDSQVTMMFWYRQQPGQSLTLIATANQGSEATYESGFVIDKFPISRPNLTFSTLTVSNMSPEDSSIYLCSVVSTNEKLFFGSGTQLSVL.